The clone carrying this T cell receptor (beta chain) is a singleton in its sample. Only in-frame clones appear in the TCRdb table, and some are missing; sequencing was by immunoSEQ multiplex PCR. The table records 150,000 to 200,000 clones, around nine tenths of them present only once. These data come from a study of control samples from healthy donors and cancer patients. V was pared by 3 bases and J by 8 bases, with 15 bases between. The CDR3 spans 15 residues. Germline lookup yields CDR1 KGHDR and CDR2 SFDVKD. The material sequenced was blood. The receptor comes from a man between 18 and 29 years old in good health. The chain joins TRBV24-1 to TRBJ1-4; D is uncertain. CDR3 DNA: TGTGCCACCAGTGATCCCCGACTCCCCGAGGAAAAACTGTTTTTT. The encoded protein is CATSDPRLPEEKLFF.